A single sample is the source of the 10 T cell receptor beta chains below, sequenced in a study of naive and memory T cell subsets. Indicated treatment: skin biopsy from PPD injection site in Mantoux-positive individual. TCR cDNA received a 3' ligated oligonucleotide that carried a UMI. Four PCR rounds used nested alpha and beta constant region primers plus the SP2 primer. TCRdb fed the UMI-ligation and nested PCR reads into MiXCR, producing one record per CDR3 protein. The sample lists some 30,000 distinct CDR3 sequences; under 8.5% were seen once. The starting material was skin, obtained from a tuberculin skin test site. The receptors derive from an adult in good health.

This clonotype was observed many times. V usage is TRBV20-1 and J usage is TRBJ2-3, with a weak D call TRBD2 (5 bases). V was clipped by 1 base and J by 5 bases, with 10 bases between them. The CDR3 is 13 residues long. Germline V CDR1 and CDR2: DFQATT, SNEGSKA (reference sequence). CDR3 bases: TGCAGTGCTAGAGGACCTGCGGGAGATACGCAGTATTTT. Its protein product is CSARGPAGDTQYF.

J is TRBJ2-1 and V is TRBV11-2; no clear D. The ends were cut back, 3 bases at V and 8 bases at J, with 14 bases in the middle. The CDR3 totals 14 residues. Germline V lookup: CDR1 SGHAT, CDR2 FQNNGV. The CDR3: CASSFDPGLDEQFF. The DNA for the CDR3 is TGTGCCAGCAGCTTTGATCCGGGTTTAGATGAGCAGTTCTTC. The full variable domain, its missing parts supplied by reference TRBV11-2 and TRBJ2-1, is EAGVAQSPRYKIIEKRQSVAFWCNPISGHATLYWYQQILGQGPKLLIQFQNNGVVDDSQLPKDRFSAERLKGVDSTLKIQPAKLEDSAVYLCASSFDPGLDEQFFGPGTRLTVL.

This clonotype was found many times. The CDR3 is CSARDYRVPGSYEQYF. The CDR3 coding sequence is TGCAGTGCTAGAGATTACAGGGTACCGGGTTCCTACGAGCAGTACTTC. The chain uses TRBV20-1 and TRBJ2-7; D perhaps matches TRBD1 (6 bases). Per the germline V gene, CDR1 is DFQATT and CDR2 is SNEGSKA (reference sequence). V shed 0 bases and J shed 1 base, with 16 bases lying between them. The CDR3 consists of 16 residues.

As concerns this clonotype: This may be a read error: a much more frequent sequence differs by one nucleotide. V gene TRBV20-1 combines with J gene TRBJ2-7; the D is unclear. The ends were cut back, 0 bases at V and 5 bases at J, with 20 bases in the middle. The germline V gene encodes CDR1 DFQATT and CDR2 SNEGSKA (reference sequence). The length of the CDR3 is 16 residues. This CDR3 is CSAREMKGLRPHEQYF. In nucleotides, the CDR3 is TGCAGTGCTAGAGAAATGAAAGGGTTGAGGCCCCACGAGCAGTACTTC.

This clonotype showed up many times. V and J are TRBV20-1 and TRBJ2-3; the match to TRBD2 covers 7 bases. This CDR3 has 14 amino acids. V was clipped by 5 bases and J by 3 bases; unmatched bases: 8. CDR1 and CDR2 (germline): DFQATT, SNEGSKA (reference sequence). In nucleotides, the CDR3 is TGCAGTGCTCCCCTGGGGGGGGGTACAGATACGCAGTATTTT. It yields the protein CSAPLGGGTDTQYF.

The table lists this clonotype with many counts. In DNA form, the CDR3 reads TGCAGTGCTAGAGACCCTAGCTCCTACAATGAGCAGTTCTTC. This translates into CSARDPSSYNEQFF. The chain carries TRBV20-1 and TRBJ2-1; D is undetermined. Per germline, CDR1 DFQATT and CDR2 SNEGSKA (reference sequence). The CDR3 has 14 amino acids. V lost 0 bases and J 0 bases, leaving 6 bases between the germline ends.

The table lists this clonotype with many counts. The V call is TRBV2, the J call TRBJ2-3; 7 bases are a match to TRBD2. This CDR3 spans 14 amino acids. Germline assignment: CDR1 SNHLY and CDR2 FYNNEI. The V gene end was trimmed by 8 bases and the J gene end by 2 bases; junction bases not matched to a gene: 7. The CDR3 region is CASRRDYTTDTQYF. The CDR3 nucleotides are TGTGCCAGCCGCCGGGACTACACCACAGATACGCAGTATTTT. Full variable domain (missing parts from reference TRBV2 and TRBJ2-3): EPEVTQTPSHQVTQMGQEVILRCVPISNHLYFYWYRQILGQKVEFLVSFYNNEISEKSEIFDDQFSVERPDGSNFTLKIRSTKLEDSAMYFCASRRDYTTDTQYFGPGTRLTVL.

As for this clonotype: This could be a read error, since a much larger clone is one nucleotide away. V gene TRBV9 combines with J gene TRBJ2-5, with a possible D match to TRBD1 (6 bases). This CDR3 comprises 13 residues. CDR1 and CDR2 (germline): SGDLS, YYNGEE. CDR3 protein: CVSSVGQGETQYF. CDR3 DNA: TGTGTCAGCAGCGTAGGCCAGGGGGAGACCCAGTACTTC.

The chain carries TRBV6-6 and TRBJ1-5; a possible D gene is TRBD1 (5 bases). CDR3 length: 15 amino acids. CDR1 and CDR2 (germline): MNHNY, SVGAGI (reference sequence). Trimming left V 6 bases short and J 5 bases short, with 17 bases between. The chain's CDR3 is CASRATAQGDQPQHF. The CDR3 bases are TGTGCCAGCAGGGCGACAGCGCAAGGGGATCAGCCCCAGCATTTT.

This clonotype was seen at least ten times. The chain employs TRBV29-1 and TRBJ2-7; 10 nucleotides agree with TRBD1. Losses at the gene ends were 3 bases for V and 3 bases for J; bases not matched to a gene: 8. This CDR3 comprises 15 residues. Germline V gives CDR1 SQVTM, CDR2 ANQGSEA. CDR3 in DNA: TGCAGCGTTGATGGGGGGGACAGGGGCTTCTACGAGCAGTACTTC. Protein product: CSVDGGDRGFYEQYF.